The source of this TCR beta chain is a study of T-cell reconstitution after alpha-beta-depleted transplantation in children. Preparing the TCRbeta library involved the use of unique molecular identifiers. One entry per CDR3 protein results from TCRdb running MiXCR on the PCR reads. The sample has about 830,000 distinct CDR3 sequences; approximately 15% are singletons. This clonotype was observed a few times. Antigen: not known. The CDR3 sequence is 17 residues long. Trimming shortened V by 5 bases and J by 6 bases, and 24 bases separated the two germline ends. Germline CDR1 is SEHNR and CDR2 is FQNEAQ (reference sequence). Findings and limits, study-wide: There were reportedly several hundred expanded graft clones from which alpha-beta T cells came about two months after transplant.

The sequence was collected from a male patient between 10 and 17 years old who had a stem cell transplant for acute lymphoblastic leukemia, so the T cells may come from the graft donor. The source material was PBMCs, mostly from graft donor cells, sampled 360 days after TCRalphabeta/CD19-depleted stem cell transplant. J is TRBJ2-3 and V is TRBV7-9; a possible D gene is TRBD2 (5 bases). The CDR3 nucleotides are TGTGCCAGCAGCCGCCCTCTTAGGACCAGAGGAGGCGATACGCAGTATTTT. Amino acids: CASSRPLRTRGGDTQYF.